A single sample is the source of the 6 T cell receptor beta chains below, sequenced in a study of T cell responses to AZD1222 COVID-19 vaccine (dated by TCRdb to 2020 to 2023). The sample's time point, from its label and the paper: baseline before first vaccination. The library was built by means of the immunoSEQ multiplex PCR assay. TCRdb holds this immuneACCESS table with in-frame rearrangements only. Some clones are missing; in checked studies, unresolved V genes explain under half, and the rest has no known cause. The sample contains some 100,000 clones, over 75% of them found a single time. 16% of the sample comes from the top ten. The sequencing here drew on peripheral blood, taken on day 0 of AZD1222 vaccination. These receptors all come from an adult in good health.

V gene TRBV2 combines with J gene TRBJ2-1; tentatively, D is TRBD1 or TRBD2 (5 bases each). The CDR3 is 14 amino acids. V was pared by 4 bases and J by 9 bases, with 16 bases between. Germline V lookup: CDR1 SNHLY, CDR2 FYNNEI. The CDR3 sequence is CASSGGALKGEQFF. The CDR3 DNA reads TGTGCCAGCAGTGGAGGGGCATTGAAGGGTGAGCAGTTCTTC.

The genes are TRBV9 and TRBJ1-1; D perhaps matches TRBD1 (6 bases). The CDR3 sequence is 16 residues long. V was pared by 0 bases and J by 6 bases, with 18 bases between. CDR1 and CDR2 from the germline V gene are SGDLS and YYNGEE. Here the CDR3 reads CASSVGITGMSAEAFF. The CDR3, as DNA: TGTGCCAGCAGCGTAGGGATTACAGGGATGAGCGCTGAAGCTTTCTTT.

This clone appeared a few times. The chain joins TRBV15 to TRBJ2-7; D gene unclear. The CDR3 totals 17 residues. The germline V and J ends were trimmed by 1 base and 0 bases, with 16 bases remaining between them. CDR1 is LNHNV, CDR2 YYDKDF, per germline (reference sequence). The CDR3 DNA reads as TGTGCCACCAGCAGAGCTCTAGACTCCAGGAGCTCCTACGAGCAGTACTTC. Amino acid sequence: CATSRALDSRSSYEQYF.

This chain connects TRBV30 to TRBJ1-1; 8 bases line up with TRBD1. V shed 2 bases and J 5 bases; nucleotides not matched to a gene: 10. Per germline, CDR1 GTSNPN and CDR2 SVGIG (reference sequence). The CDR3 contains 15 residues. The CDR3 nucleotides read TGTGCCTGGAGTCCTTTGACAGGGGAAAGGACTGAAGCTTTCTTT. Protein: CAWSPLTGERTEAFF. The full variable domain, completed using reference TRBV30 and TRBJ1-1, is SQTIHQWPATLVQPVGSPLSLECTVEGTSNPNLYWYRQAAGRGLQLLFYSVGIGQISSEVPQNLSASRPQDRQFILSSKKLLLSDSGFYLCAWSPLTGERTEAFFGQGTRLTVV.

This clone was detected a few times. The J gene is TRBJ2-7, the V gene TRBV11-2; D is unclear. The CDR3 has 12 residues. Trimming pared 0 bases from V and 6 bases from J, leaving 6 bases between. Germline CDR1 and CDR2: SGHAT and FQNNGV. The chain's CDR3 is CASSLDIGEQYF. In DNA form, the CDR3 reads TGTGCCAGCAGCTTAGATATCGGCGAGCAGTACTTC.

This chain links TRBV19 with TRBJ1-6; 11 bases match TRBD1. Germline V gene lookup returns CDR1 LNHDA and CDR2 SQIVND (reference sequence). The CDR3 is 14 amino acids. The junction had 4 bases not matched to a gene; V was cut back by 6 bases and J by 9 bases. CDR3 sequence reads: CASRRTGGSSPLHF. The CDR3 coding sequence is TGTGCCAGTAGGAGGACAGGGGGCAGTTCACCCCTCCACTTT.